Sequencing of this TCR beta chain was carried out in a study of a mutant IDH1 vaccine in newly diagnosed glioma. Looking at the study overall: Patients began vaccination 4-6 weeks after radiotherapy alone, or with temozolomide cycles.

The time point here: week 35, safety follow-up. Topical imiquimod was applied with each vaccine dose, which held 300 ug of mutant IDH1 20-mer peptide. A note on this clone: Its target is unknown.

Between the trimmed V and J ends, which lost 4 bases and 7 bases, there was a span of 14 bases. This CDR3 is 13 amino acids long. CDR1 SGHRS and CDR2 YFSETQ come from the germline V gene. Generated by immunoSEQ multiplex PCR, the TCRdb table keeps only in-frame clones and is missing some. The sample consists of tens of thousands of clones, more than 75% of them appearing once. Sequencing used PBMCs, obtained from a glioma patient whose treatment included an IDH1 peptide vaccine. The chain carries TRBV5-1 and TRBJ1-1; D is ambiguous. The TCR sequence derives from a woman aged 40 to 55 with glioma. CDR3 sequence: CASSPDLDGEAFF. DNA of the CDR3: TGCGCCAGCAGCCCCGACCTAGATGGTGAAGCTTTCTTT.